This entry features one T cell receptor beta chain sequence. These data belong to a study of T cell responses to AZD1222 COVID-19 vaccine. This CDR3 has 14 residues. Trimming removed 6 bases at V and 2 bases at J, with 13 bases between. Germline V gene data show CDR1 as LNHDA and CDR2 as SQIVND (reference sequence). TCRdb's copy holds only in-frame clones and misses some; the assay was immunoSEQ multiplex PCR. The table includes 120,000 or so clones, around 93% detected once. The chain joins TRBV19 to TRBJ1-2; D might be TRBD1 (5 bases). This clonotype originated in an adult who received the AZD1222 COVID-19 vaccine. The sample consisted of peripheral blood, taken 28 days after the second AZD1222 dose. The CDR3 is CASSSGPPNYGYTF. CDR3 nucleotides: TGTGCCAGTAGCTCGGGACCCCCAAACTATGGCTACACCTTC.